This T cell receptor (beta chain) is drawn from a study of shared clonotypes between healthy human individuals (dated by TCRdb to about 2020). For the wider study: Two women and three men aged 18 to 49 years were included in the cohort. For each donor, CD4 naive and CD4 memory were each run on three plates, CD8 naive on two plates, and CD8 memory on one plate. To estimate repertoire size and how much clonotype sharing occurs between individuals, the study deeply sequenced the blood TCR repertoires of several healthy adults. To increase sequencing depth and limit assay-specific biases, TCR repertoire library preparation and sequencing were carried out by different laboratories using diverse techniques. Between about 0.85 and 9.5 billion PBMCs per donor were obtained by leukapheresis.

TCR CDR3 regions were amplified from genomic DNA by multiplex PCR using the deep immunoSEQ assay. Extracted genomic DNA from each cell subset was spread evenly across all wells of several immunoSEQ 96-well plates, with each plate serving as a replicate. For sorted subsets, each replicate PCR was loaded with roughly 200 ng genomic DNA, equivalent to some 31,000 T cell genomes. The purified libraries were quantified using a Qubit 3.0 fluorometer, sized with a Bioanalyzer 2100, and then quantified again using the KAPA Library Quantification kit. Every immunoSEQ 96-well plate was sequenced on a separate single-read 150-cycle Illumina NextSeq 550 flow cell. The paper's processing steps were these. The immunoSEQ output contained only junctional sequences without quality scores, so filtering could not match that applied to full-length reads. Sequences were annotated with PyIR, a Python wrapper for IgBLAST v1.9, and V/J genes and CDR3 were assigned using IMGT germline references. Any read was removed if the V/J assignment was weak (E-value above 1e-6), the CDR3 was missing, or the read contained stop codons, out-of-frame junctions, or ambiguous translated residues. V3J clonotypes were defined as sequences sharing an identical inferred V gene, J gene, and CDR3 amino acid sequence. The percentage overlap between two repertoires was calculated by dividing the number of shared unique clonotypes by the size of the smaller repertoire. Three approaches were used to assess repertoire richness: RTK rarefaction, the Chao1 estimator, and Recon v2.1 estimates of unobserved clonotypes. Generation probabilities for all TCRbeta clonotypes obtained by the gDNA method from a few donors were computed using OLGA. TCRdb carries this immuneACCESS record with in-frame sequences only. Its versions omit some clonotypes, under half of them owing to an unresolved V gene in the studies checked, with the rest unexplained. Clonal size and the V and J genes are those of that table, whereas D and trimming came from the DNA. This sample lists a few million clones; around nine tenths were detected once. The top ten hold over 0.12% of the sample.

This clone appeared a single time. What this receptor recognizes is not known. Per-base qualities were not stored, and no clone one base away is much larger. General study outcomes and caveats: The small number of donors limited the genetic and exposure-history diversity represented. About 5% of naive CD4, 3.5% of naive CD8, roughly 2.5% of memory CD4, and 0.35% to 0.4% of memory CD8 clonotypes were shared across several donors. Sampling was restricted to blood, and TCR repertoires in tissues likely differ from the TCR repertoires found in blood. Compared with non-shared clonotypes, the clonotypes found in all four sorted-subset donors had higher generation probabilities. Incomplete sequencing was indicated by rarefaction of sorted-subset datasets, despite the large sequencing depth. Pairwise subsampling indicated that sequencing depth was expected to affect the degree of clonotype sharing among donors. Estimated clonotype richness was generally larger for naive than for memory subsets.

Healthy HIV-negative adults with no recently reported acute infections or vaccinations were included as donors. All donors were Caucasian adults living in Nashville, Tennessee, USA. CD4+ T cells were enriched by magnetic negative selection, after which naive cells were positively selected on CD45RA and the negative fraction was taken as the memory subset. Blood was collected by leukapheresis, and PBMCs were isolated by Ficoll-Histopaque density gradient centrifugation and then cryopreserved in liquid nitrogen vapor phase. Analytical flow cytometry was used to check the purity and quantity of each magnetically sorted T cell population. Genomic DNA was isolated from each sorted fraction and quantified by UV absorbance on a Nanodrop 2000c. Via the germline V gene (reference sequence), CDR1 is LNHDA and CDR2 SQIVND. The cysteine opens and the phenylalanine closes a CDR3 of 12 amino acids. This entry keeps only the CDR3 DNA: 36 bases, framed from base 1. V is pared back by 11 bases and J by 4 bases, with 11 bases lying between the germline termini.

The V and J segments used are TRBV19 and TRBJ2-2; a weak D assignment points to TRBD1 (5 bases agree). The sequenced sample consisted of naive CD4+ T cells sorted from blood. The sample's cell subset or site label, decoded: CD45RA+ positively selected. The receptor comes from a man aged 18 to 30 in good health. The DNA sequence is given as TGTGCCGGGGCAGGCTTCACCGGGGAGCTGTTTTTT. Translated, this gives CAGAGFTGELFF. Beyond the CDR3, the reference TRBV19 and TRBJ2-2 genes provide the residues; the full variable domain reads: DGGITQSPKYLFRKEGQNVTLSCEQNLNHDAMYWYRQDPGQGLRLIYYSQIVNDFQKGDIAEGYSVSREKKESFPLTVTSAQKNPTAFYLCAGAGFTGELFFGEGSRLTVL.